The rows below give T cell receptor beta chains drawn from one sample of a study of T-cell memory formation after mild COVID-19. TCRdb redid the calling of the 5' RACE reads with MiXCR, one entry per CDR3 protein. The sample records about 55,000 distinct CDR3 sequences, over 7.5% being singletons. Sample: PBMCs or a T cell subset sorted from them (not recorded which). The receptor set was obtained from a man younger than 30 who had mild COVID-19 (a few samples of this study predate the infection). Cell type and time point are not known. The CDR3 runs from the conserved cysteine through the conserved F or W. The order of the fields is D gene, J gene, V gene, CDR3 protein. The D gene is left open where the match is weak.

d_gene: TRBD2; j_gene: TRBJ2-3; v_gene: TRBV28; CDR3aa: CASSSPRWGGGFTDTQYF
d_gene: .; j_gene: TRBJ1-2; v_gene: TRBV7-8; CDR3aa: CASSLAEANYGYTF
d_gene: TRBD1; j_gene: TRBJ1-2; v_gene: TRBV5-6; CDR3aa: CASSWGDRGTHGYTF
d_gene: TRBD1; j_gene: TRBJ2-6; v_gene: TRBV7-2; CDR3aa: CASSPQGRSGANVLTF
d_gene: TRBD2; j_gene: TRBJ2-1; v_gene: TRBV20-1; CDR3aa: CSAWTSGGAFGEQFF
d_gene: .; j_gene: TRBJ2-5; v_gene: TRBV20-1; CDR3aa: CSGSRAIETLYF
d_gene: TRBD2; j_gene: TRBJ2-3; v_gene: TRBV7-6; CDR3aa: CASSFLAGGLTDTQYF
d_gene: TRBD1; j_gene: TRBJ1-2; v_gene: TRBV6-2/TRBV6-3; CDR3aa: CASSDDRAFGYTF
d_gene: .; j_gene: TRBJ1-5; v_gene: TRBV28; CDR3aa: CASRDIQGGNQPQHF
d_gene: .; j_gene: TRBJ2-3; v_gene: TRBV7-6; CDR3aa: CASSLAGSTDTQYF
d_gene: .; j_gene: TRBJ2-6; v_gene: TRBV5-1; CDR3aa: CASSTSGANVLTF
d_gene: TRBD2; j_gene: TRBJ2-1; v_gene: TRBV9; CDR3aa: CASSPSGVAGYNEQFF
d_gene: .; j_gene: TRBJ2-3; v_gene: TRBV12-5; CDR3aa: CASGLGDSRGRSDTQYF
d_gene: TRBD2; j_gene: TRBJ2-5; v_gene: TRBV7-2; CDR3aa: CASSGRTSGGAQETQYF
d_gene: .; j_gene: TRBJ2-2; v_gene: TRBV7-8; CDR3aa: CASSSGTLGRGELFF
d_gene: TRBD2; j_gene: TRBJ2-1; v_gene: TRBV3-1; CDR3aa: CASSRGGPYNEQFF
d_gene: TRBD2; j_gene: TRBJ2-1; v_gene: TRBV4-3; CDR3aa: CASSQVAGGPVEQFF
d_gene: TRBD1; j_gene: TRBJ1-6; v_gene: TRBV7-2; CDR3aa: CASSIRTGRLNSPLHF
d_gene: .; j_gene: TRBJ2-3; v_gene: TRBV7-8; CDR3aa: CASSRKPGLETDTQYF
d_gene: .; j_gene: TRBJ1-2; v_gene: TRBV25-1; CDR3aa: CASMNREDGYTF
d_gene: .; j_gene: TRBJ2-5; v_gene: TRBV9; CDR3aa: CASSQGPAGTQYF
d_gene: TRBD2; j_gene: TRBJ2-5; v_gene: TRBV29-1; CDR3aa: CSVELLAGGQETQYF
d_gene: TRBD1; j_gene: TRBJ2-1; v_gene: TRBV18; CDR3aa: CASSPPGRGQDWNEQFF
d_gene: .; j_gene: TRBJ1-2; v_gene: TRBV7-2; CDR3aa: CASSFQGTYGYTF
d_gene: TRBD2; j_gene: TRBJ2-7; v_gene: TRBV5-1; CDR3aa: CASSPGLAGGPYEQYF
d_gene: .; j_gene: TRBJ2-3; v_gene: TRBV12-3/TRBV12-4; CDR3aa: CASSLWRGNTDTQYF
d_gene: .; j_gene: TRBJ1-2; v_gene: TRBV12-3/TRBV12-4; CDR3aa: CASSFGRRANYGYTF
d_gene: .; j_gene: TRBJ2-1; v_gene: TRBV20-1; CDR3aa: CSAHPPRDNNEQFF
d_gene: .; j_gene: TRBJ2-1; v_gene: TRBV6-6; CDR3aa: CASSLRRDNEQFF
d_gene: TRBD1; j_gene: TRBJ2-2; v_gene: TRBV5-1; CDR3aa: CASSRDSARELFF
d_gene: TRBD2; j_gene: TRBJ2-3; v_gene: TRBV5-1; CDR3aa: CASSGGLAGGSDTQYF
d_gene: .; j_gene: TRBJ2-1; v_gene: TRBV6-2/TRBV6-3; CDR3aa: CASSYLGTSSYNEQFF
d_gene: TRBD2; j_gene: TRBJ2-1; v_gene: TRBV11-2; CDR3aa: CASSPGGGRDNEQFF
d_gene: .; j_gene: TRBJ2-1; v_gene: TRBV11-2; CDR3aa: CASSQARHNEQFF
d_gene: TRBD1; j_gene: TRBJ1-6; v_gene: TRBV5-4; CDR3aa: CASTARDRNSPLHF
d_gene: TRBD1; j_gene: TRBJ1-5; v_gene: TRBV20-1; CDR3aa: CSADAGGRNQPQHF
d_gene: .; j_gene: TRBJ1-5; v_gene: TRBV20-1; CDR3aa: CSARVRGRYSQPQHF
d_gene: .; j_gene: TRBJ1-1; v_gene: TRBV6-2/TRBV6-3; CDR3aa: CASSTGGGKAFF
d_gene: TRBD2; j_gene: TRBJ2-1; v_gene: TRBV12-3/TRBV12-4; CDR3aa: CASSSGGGAKDEQFF
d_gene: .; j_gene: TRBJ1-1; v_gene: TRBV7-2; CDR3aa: CASSPHGGYGEAFF
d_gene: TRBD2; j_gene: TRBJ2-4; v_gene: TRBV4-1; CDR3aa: CASRPTQLAGGASAKNIQYF
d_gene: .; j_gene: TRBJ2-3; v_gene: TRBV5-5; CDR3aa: CASSFGRGVTDTQYF
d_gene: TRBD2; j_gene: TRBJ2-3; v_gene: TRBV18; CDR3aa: CASSPPGLAGVTDTQYF
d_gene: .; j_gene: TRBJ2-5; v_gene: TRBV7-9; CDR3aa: CASSAGVSETQYF
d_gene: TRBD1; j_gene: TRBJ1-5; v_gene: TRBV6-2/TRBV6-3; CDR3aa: CASSYSVTGGTGQPQHF
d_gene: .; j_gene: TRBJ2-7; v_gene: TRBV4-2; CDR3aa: CASSPGTGDPYEQYF